This entry features one TCR beta chain sequence. This sample is drawn from a study of T-cell reconstitution after alpha-beta-depleted transplantation in children. Unique molecular identifiers were incorporated when the TCRbeta library was constructed. TCRdb independently ran MiXCR on the PCR reads; one entry per CDR3 protein. The profile covers around 600,000 distinct CDR3 sequences, with about 10% appearing a single time and about 4% taken by the ten largest. The CDR3 spans 17 residues. CDR1 and CDR2 from the germline V gene are MGHRA and YSYEKL. Trimming cost V 1 base and J 3 bases, with 19 bases left between them.

This TCR derives from a human donor who donated a stem cell graft to a child with acute myeloid leukemia. The sequencing used PBMCs from the stem cell graft donor, collected from the stem cell graft. The chain combines TRBV4-1 with TRBJ2-7, with D tentatively TRBD1 (6 bases). The CDR3 DNA is TGCGCCAGCAGCCAAGGGATGGGGGCCGATTATCACTACGAGCAGTACTTC. Translating gives CASSQGMGADYHYEQYF.